The 3 T cell receptor beta chains below were found in one sample sequenced in a study of T cells in Graves' hyperthyroidism and ophthalmopathy. Amplified TCR beta CDR3 regions derived from RNA transcripts. Primed by the HTBI set, a first-round RT-PCR was run on the TCR CDR3. Each CDR3 protein gets one entry after TCRdb re-called the multiplex PCR reads with MiXCR. Among 450,000 to 700,000 distinct CDR3 sequences listed, more than 45% were seen once. The sequencing sample was made of peripheral blood or thyroid tissue (not recorded which). These receptors originate from a woman younger than 30 with Graves' hyperthyroidism.

This chain joins TRBV7-6 and TRBJ2-5, with D perhaps TRBD2 (6 bases). CDR1 and CDR2 from the germline V gene are SGHVS and FNYEAQ. Trimming took off 4 bases at V and 3 bases at J, with 15 bases between the two ends. The CDR3 spans 15 residues. CDR3 coding DNA: TGTGCCAGCAGCTCAATTCTAGCGCACGAAGAGACCCAGTACTTC. As protein: CASSSILAHEETQYF.

This clonotype is a singleton in its sample. This sequence joins TRBV10-3 and TRBJ2-7; 8 positions match TRBD1. This CDR3 has 15 residues. The V gene end was trimmed by 3 bases and the J gene end by 1 base; junction bases not matched to a gene: 5. Germline lookup yields CDR1 ENHRY and CDR2 SYGVKD. The DNA for the CDR3 is TGTGCCATCAGTGACCGGACAGGGACATCCTACGAGCAGTACTTC. It codes for CAISDRTGTSYEQYF.

This chain connects TRBV4-1 to TRBJ1-2; D is uncertain. Germline V gene data show CDR1 as MGHRA and CDR2 as YSYEKL. Trimming stripped 0 bases from V and 7 bases from J, with 12 bases between. This CDR3 has 14 amino acids. The CDR3 DNA reads TGCGCCAGCAGCCAAGATCCCAGGCAAGGTGGCTACACCTTC. Translation gives CASSQDPRQGGYTF.